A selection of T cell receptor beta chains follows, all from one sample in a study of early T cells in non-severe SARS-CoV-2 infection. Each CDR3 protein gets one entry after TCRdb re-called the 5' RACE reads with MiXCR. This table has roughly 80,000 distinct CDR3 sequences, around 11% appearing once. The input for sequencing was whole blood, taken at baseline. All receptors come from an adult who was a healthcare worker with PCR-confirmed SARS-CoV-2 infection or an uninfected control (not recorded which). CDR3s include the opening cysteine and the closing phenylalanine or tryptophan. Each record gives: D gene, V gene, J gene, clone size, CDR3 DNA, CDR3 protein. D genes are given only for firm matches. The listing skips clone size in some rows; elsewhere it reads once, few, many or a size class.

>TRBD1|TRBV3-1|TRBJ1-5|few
TGTGCCAGCAGCCAAGCCGGGACAGGGAGCAATCAGCCCCAGCATTTT
CASSQAGTGSNQPQHF
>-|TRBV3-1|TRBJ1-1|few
TGTGCCAGCAGCCAAGGGGGAGGGGGAGAGCGGGAAGCTTTCTTT
CASSQGGGGEREAFF
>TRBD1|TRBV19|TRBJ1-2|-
TGTGCCAGTAGTCTTACCACCGGGACAGGGGATGTAAGTGGCTACACCTTC
CASSLTTGTGDVSGYTF
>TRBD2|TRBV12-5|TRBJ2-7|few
TGTGCTAGTGGTTTGGTAGGAGCGGGGCCCTCTGAGCAGTACTTC
CASGLVGAGPSEQYF
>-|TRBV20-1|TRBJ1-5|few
TGCAGTGCTAGAGATGCGAGGGGCAATCAGCCCCAGCATTTT
CSARDARGNQPQHF
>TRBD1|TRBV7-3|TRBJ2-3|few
TGTGCCAGCAGCTCTAGGACAGGGGGCAGTGATACGCAGTATTTT
CASSSRTGGSDTQYF
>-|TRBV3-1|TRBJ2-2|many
TGTGCCAGCAGCCAAGTACCGGGGACCGGGGAGCTGTTTTTT
CASSQVPGTGELFF
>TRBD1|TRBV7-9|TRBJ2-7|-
TGTGTCAGCAGCGACAGGGTCTACGAGCAGTACTTC
CVSSDRVYEQYF
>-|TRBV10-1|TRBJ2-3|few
TGCGCCAGCAGTGAGCAGACCCCCAACACAGATACGCAGTATTTT
CASSEQTPNTDTQYF
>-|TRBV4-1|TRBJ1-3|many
TGCGCCAGCAGCCGAACGACAGGTTACGGAAACACCATATATTTT
CASSRTTGYGNTIYF
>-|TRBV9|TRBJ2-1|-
TGTGCCAGCAGCGTACTTGCCCGGGGACCTGAGCAGTTCTTC
CASSVLARGPEQFF
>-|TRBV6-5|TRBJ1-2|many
TGTGCCGTGGCGGATGTCTATGGCTACACCTTC
CAVADVYGYTF
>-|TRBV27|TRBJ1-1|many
TGTGCCAGCAGTCCAGCGGGGGGGGCTCGGACTGAAGCTTTCTTT
CASSPAGGARTEAFF
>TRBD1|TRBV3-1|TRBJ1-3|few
TGTGCCAGCAGCCGGGGCCAGGGGGTCACTGGAAACACCATATATTTT
CASSRGQGVTGNTIYF
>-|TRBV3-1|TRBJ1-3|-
TGTGCCAGCAGCCAACCCTCCCGGGTACCTGGAAACACCATATATTTT
CASSQPSRVPGNTIYF
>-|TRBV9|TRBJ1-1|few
TGTGCCAGCACCTGGGGGGCTGAAGCTTTCTTT
CASTWGAEAFF
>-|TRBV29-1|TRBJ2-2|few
TGCAGCGTTGAAGCCCTGGAGACCGGGGAGCTGTTTTTT
CSVEALETGELFF
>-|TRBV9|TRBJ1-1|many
TGTGCCAGCAGCTCCGGGGCTGTGGCTGAAGCTTTCTTT
CASSSGAVAEAFF
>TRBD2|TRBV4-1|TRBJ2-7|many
TGCGCCAGCAGCCAAGTGTTCCCTAGCGGTTCCTACGAGCAGTACTTC
CASSQVFPSGSYEQYF
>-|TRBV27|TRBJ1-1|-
TGTGCCAGCAAAAAAGGGGGTCGGACTGAAGCTTTCTTT
CASKKGGRTEAFF
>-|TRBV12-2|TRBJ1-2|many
TGTGCAAGTCGCTACGAGACAGATAGGGCCTATGGCTACACCTTC
CASRYETDRAYGYTF
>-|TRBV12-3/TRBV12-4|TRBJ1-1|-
TGTGCCAGCAGTTTAGTTTACACTGAAGCTTTCTTT
CASSLVYTEAFF
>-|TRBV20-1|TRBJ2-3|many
TGCAGTGCTAGTTACGGGACCCTCACAGATACGCAGTATTTT
CSASYGTLTDTQYF
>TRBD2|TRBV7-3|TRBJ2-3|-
TGTGCCAGCAGCTTTGCGGGGGACACAGATACGCAGTATTTT
CASSFAGDTDTQYF